These T cell receptor beta chains were read from a single sample in a study of cytomegalovirus exposure and HLA in healthy donors. Sequencing was performed with immunoSEQ multiplex PCR; in TCRdb, only in-frame clones are kept and a portion is missing. This table lists more than 70,000 clones. The sample consisted of PBMCs. The receptors originated from a woman aged 55 to 70 in good health and CMV-seronegative. CDR3s include the opening cysteine and the closing phenylalanine or tryptophan. D genes are given only for firm matches.

D gene: TRBD2
V gene: TRBV19
J gene: TRBJ2-3
CDR3 DNA: TGTGCCATCTCTAGCGGGGGGGAGCCAGATACGCAGTATTTT
CDR3 protein: CAISSGGEPDTQYF

D gene: -
V gene: TRBV7-9
J gene: TRBJ1-5
CDR3 DNA: TGTGCCAGCAGCTTAGTACGGAGGGGCAATCAGCCCCAGCATTTT
CDR3 protein: CASSLVRRGNQPQHF

D gene: TRBD1
V gene: TRBV29-1
J gene: TRBJ2-7
CDR3 DNA: TGCAGCGTTGGAGCCGACAGGGGGCTCGAGCAGTACTTC
CDR3 protein: CSVGADRGLEQYF

D gene: -
V gene: TRBV5-6
J gene: TRBJ2-1
CDR3 DNA: TGTGCCAGCAGCACACTAGCTTCGAGCTCCTACAATGAGCAGTTCTTC
CDR3 protein: CASSTLASSSYNEQFF

D gene: -
V gene: TRBV7-2
J gene: TRBJ1-3
CDR3 DNA: TGTGCCAGCAGCTTATGGGGGACATCGGGAAACACCATATATTTT
CDR3 protein: CASSLWGTSGNTIYF

D gene: TRBD1
V gene: TRBV2
J gene: TRBJ1-5
CDR3 DNA: TGTGCCAGCAGTGGGGACAGGGGGGGCAATCAGCCCCAGCATTTT
CDR3 protein: CASSGDRGGNQPQHF

D gene: -
V gene: TRBV7-9
J gene: TRBJ2-3
CDR3 DNA: TGTGCCAGCAGCTTACTCGGCGGGAAGGATCCTTATACGCAGTATTTT
CDR3 protein: CASSLLGGKDPYTQYF

D gene: -
V gene: TRBV5-4
J gene: TRBJ2-3
CDR3 DNA: TGTGCCAGCAGCTTGGCGAGTAGCCTCTCAGATACGCAGTATTTT
CDR3 protein: CASSLASSLSDTQYF

D gene: TRBD2
V gene: TRBV28
J gene: TRBJ2-1
CDR3 DNA: TGTGCCAGCAGAATACCGGGACTAGCGGGAGGGTACAATGAGCAGTTCTTC
CDR3 protein: CASRIPGLAGGYNEQFF

D gene: -
V gene: TRBV6-1
J gene: TRBJ2-1
CDR3 DNA: TGTGCCAGCACCGGCGGAATCTACAATGAGCAGTTCTTC
CDR3 protein: CASTGGIYNEQFF

D gene: TRBD2
V gene: TRBV9
J gene: TRBJ2-3
CDR3 DNA: TGTGCCAGCAGCGGAAAACTAGCGGAAAGCCGCACAGATACGCAGTATTTT
CDR3 protein: CASSGKLAESRTDTQYF

D gene: TRBD1
V gene: TRBV27
J gene: TRBJ2-3
CDR3 DNA: TGTGCCAGCAGTCGGGGACAGGTCACAGATACGCAGTATTTT
CDR3 protein: CASSRGQVTDTQYF

D gene: TRBD1
V gene: TRBV27
J gene: TRBJ2-7
CDR3 DNA: TGTGCCAGCAGCCATGGACAGGGGGCGCAGGAGCAGTACTTC
CDR3 protein: CASSHGQGAQEQYF

D gene: TRBD1
V gene: TRBV14
J gene: TRBJ2-3
CDR3 DNA: TGTGCCAGCAGCCAAGGTAAAGCCCAGGGACAGGGAGGGCTAAGCACAGATACGCAGTATTTT
CDR3 protein: CASSQGKAQGQGGLSTDTQYF

D gene: -
V gene: TRBV28
J gene: TRBJ1-1
CDR3 DNA: TGTGCCAGCCGTACAACAACGAACACTGAAGCTTTCTTT
CDR3 protein: CASRTTTNTEAFF

D gene: TRBD2
V gene: TRBV4-3
J gene: TRBJ2-7
CDR3 DNA: TGCGCCAGCAGCCAAGATACGGGACTAGCGTGGGAGCAGTACTTC
CDR3 protein: CASSQDTGLAWEQYF

D gene: TRBD1
V gene: TRBV19
J gene: TRBJ2-3
CDR3 DNA: TGTGCCAGTAGTATTAACGGACAGGGGGCAGATACGCAGTATTTT
CDR3 protein: CASSINGQGADTQYF

D gene: -
V gene: TRBV12-2
J gene: TRBJ2-4
CDR3 DNA: TGTGCAAGTCGCTTAGCCCAGAAACTAGCGGGAGGGTTAGCCAAAAACATTCAGTACTTC
CDR3 protein: CASRLAQKLAGGLAKNIQYF

D gene: TRBD1
V gene: TRBV7-9
J gene: TRBJ1-2
CDR3 DNA: TGTGTCAGCAGCCGACAGGGTGGCTACACCTTC
CDR3 protein: CVSSRQGGYTF

D gene: -
V gene: TRBV11-2
J gene: TRBJ2-3
CDR3 DNA: TGTGCCAGCAGCCGACGAGGAGGCGATAGCACAGATACGCAGTATTTT
CDR3 protein: CASSRRGGDSTDTQYF

D gene: -
V gene: TRBV19
J gene: TRBJ2-1
CDR3 DNA: TGTGCCAGTAGCCGCGGAGTGGGGAGCTCCTACAATGAGCAGTTCTTC
CDR3 protein: CASSRGVGSSYNEQFF

D gene: -
V gene: TRBV7-9
J gene: TRBJ1-1
CDR3 DNA: TGTGCCTCGGTCGCCCTCGGTAGCGGGAGGAAGAACACTGAAGCTTTCTTT
CDR3 protein: CASVALGSGRKNTEAFF

D gene: TRBD1
V gene: TRBV6-5
J gene: TRBJ1-1
CDR3 DNA: TGTGCCAGCAGAGAAACGACAGGGCTACACACTGAAGCTTTCTTT
CDR3 protein: CASRETTGLHTEAFF

D gene: -
V gene: TRBV5-1
J gene: TRBJ1-1
CDR3 DNA: TGCGCCAGCAGCCCACGACGAGACAGGCCTAACACTGAAGCTTTCTTT
CDR3 protein: CASSPRRDRPNTEAFF

D gene: -
V gene: TRBV27
J gene: TRBJ2-7
CDR3 DNA: TGTGCCAGCAGTTTAGACAGAGATCAACACGAGCAGTACTTC
CDR3 protein: CASSLDRDQHEQYF

D gene: -
V gene: TRBV7-9
J gene: TRBJ2-1
CDR3 DNA: TGTGCCAGCAGTTTGACATGGGACAATGAGCAGTTCTTC
CDR3 protein: CASSLTWDNEQFF

D gene: TRBD1
V gene: TRBV5-1
J gene: TRBJ1-1
CDR3 DNA: TGCGCCAGCAGCTTGGGGGACAGGGGGAGGGGCACTGAAGCTTTCTTT
CDR3 protein: CASSLGDRGRGTEAFF

D gene: TRBD2
V gene: TRBV19
J gene: TRBJ2-5
CDR3 DNA: TGTGCCAGTAGTCCCGGACTAGCGGGAGGTTCGGAGTGGGAGACCCAGTACTTC
CDR3 protein: CASSPGLAGGSEWETQYF

D gene: -
V gene: TRBV7-9
J gene: TRBJ2-2
CDR3 DNA: TGTGCCAGCAGCTTAGGAGCGTACGAGCTGAGGTTTTTT
CDR3 protein: CASSLGAYELRFF

D gene: TRBD1
V gene: TRBV5-6
J gene: TRBJ2-3
CDR3 DNA: TGTGCCAGCAGCTTATTGGGACAGACTAGCACAGATACGCAGTATTTT
CDR3 protein: CASSLLGQTSTDTQYF

D gene: TRBD2
V gene: TRBV5-1
J gene: TRBJ2-7
CDR3 DNA: TGCGCCAGCAGCTTCACTAGCGGGAGCTCCTACGAGCAGTACTTC
CDR3 protein: CASSFTSGSSYEQYF

D gene: -
V gene: TRBV6-5
J gene: TRBJ1-5
CDR3 DNA: TGTGCCAGCAGCAACGGACAGATAAATCAGCCCCAGCATTTT
CDR3 protein: CASSNGQINQPQHF

D gene: -
V gene: TRBV10-3
J gene: TRBJ2-7
CDR3 DNA: TGTGCCATCAGTGAGTCGGCGGATCCCTACGAGCAGTACTTC
CDR3 protein: CAISESADPYEQYF

D gene: -
V gene: TRBV7-8
J gene: TRBJ1-5
CDR3 DNA: TGTGCCAGCAGCTTCACTGTGGGCCAGAATCAGCCCCAGCATTTT
CDR3 protein: CASSFTVGQNQPQHF

D gene: TRBD1
V gene: TRBV9
J gene: TRBJ2-7
CDR3 DNA: TGTGCCAGCAGCGCGGGACAGCCTTACGAGCAGTACTTC
CDR3 protein: CASSAGQPYEQYF

D gene: -
V gene: TRBV20-1
J gene: TRBJ2-5
CDR3 DNA: TGCAGTGCTAGAGTCCGGGGCCAGTACTTC
CDR3 protein: CSARVRGQYF

D gene: -
V gene: TRBV5-4
J gene: TRBJ2-1
CDR3 DNA: TGTGCCAGCACCAACAGGGTGTCCTACAATGAGCAGTTCTTC
CDR3 protein: CASTNRVSYNEQFF

D gene: TRBD1
V gene: TRBV19
J gene: TRBJ1-1
CDR3 DNA: TGTGCCAGTAGTATAGAGGACAGGGGGAACACTGAAGCTTTCTTT
CDR3 protein: CASSIEDRGNTEAFF

D gene: -
V gene: TRBV5-1
J gene: TRBJ1-1
CDR3 DNA: TGCGCCAGCAGCTTGACGGGATCGAACACTGAAGCTTTCTTT
CDR3 protein: CASSLTGSNTEAFF

D gene: TRBD2
V gene: TRBV6-5
J gene: TRBJ2-1
CDR3 DNA: TGTGCCAGCAGTTACTCTGCGGGAGGGGGAAAAAATGAGCAGTTCTTC
CDR3 protein: CASSYSAGGGKNEQFF

D gene: TRBD2
V gene: TRBV28
J gene: TRBJ2-7
CDR3 DNA: TGTGCCAGCACCCTGGGGGGGAAATACGAGCAGTACTTC
CDR3 protein: CASTLGGKYEQYF

D gene: TRBD2
V gene: TRBV11-2
J gene: TRBJ2-5
CDR3 DNA: TGTGCCAGCAGCTTAGCAGCGGGGGTTCGGGAGACCCAGTACTTC
CDR3 protein: CASSLAAGVRETQYF

D gene: -
V gene: TRBV5-1
J gene: TRBJ1-1
CDR3 DNA: TGCGCCAGCAGCTTGGCCCCGGGGGGCACTGAAGCTTTCTTT
CDR3 protein: CASSLAPGGTEAFF

D gene: -
V gene: TRBV7-9
J gene: TRBJ2-2
CDR3 DNA: TGTGCCAGCAGCCACGACAGAGACACCGGGGAGCTGTTTTTT
CDR3 protein: CASSHDRDTGELFF

D gene: TRBD2
V gene: TRBV7-2
J gene: TRBJ2-7
CDR3 DNA: TGTGCCAGCAGCTTGGGACTAGCGGGAGGAGGCTACGAGCAGTACTTC
CDR3 protein: CASSLGLAGGGYEQYF

D gene: TRBD1
V gene: TRBV19
J gene: TRBJ1-1
CDR3 DNA: TGTGCCAGTAGGGGAACAGGGGCCGCTGAAGCTTTCTTT
CDR3 protein: CASRGTGAAEAFF

D gene: -
V gene: TRBV7-2
J gene: TRBJ2-7
CDR3 DNA: TGTGCCAGCAGCTTAGATCCGTCAGGGCGCGAGCAGTACTTC
CDR3 protein: CASSLDPSGREQYF

D gene: TRBD1
V gene: TRBV27
J gene: TRBJ1-5
CDR3 DNA: TGTGCCAGCAGTTTTCTGGGGGGACAGGGGTGGGGGCCCCAGCATTTT
CDR3 protein: CASSFLGGQGWGPQHF

D gene: TRBD2
V gene: TRBV7-7
J gene: TRBJ2-5
CDR3 DNA: TGTGCTAGCAGCTATTTCCTAGCGGGAGAAGAGACCCAGTACTTC
CDR3 protein: CASSYFLAGEETQYF

D gene: -
V gene: TRBV28
J gene: TRBJ1-4
CDR3 DNA: TGTGCCAGCATGGGCTCAGGAACCCATGAAAAACTGTTTTTT
CDR3 protein: CASMGSGTHEKLFF

D gene: TRBD1
V gene: TRBV19
J gene: TRBJ1-2
CDR3 DNA: TGTGCCAGTAGTCCGCCCCGTGACAGGGGCCATGGCTACACCTTC
CDR3 protein: CASSPPRDRGHGYTF